These T cell receptor beta chains were read from a single sample in a study of identical twins. TCRdb reprocessed the 5' RACE reads via MiXCR and lists one record per CDR3 protein. The sample carries some 600,000 distinct CDR3 sequences, roughly 7.1% recorded once. These records were also assigned to another study, of yellow fever vaccine responses in identical twins.

The sequencing input was PBMCs. These TCRs come from a woman in her late teens or twenties in good health. The conserved cysteine and the conserved F or W are not part of the CDR3 here. Fields, in order: CDR3 length, V gene, D gene, CDR3 protein. A D gene is named only where the DNA matches it firmly.

14 TRBV5-1 . ASSKHRDSPQGEQF
11 TRBV15 . ATSTLGQSGYT
12 TRBV20-1 TRBD1 SARPGQGLTFGF
12 TRBV27 TRBD1 ASSTGGLGSPLH
14 TRBV7-9 . ASSPAQTGKNTEAF
14 TRBV2 . ASRGPGAGTKNIQY
14 TRBV6-2/TRBV6-3 . ASRVGGLSNRSEQY
13 TRBV24-1 TRBD2 ATSDPGLGGDTQY
14 TRBV20-1 . SARDLLTDSTGELF
15 TRBV5-6 . ASSLRDTIPIYNEQF
13 TRBV5-1 TRBD1 ASSWGTGVNQPQH
10 TRBV29-1 . SVLDSTGELF
18 TRBV3-1 TRBD1 ASSQVRDRGPLYAYNEQF
12 TRBV2 . ASRPTSGDTEAF
15 TRBV12-3/TRBV12-4 . ASSYYRDWARLDTQY
12 TRBV18 . ASSPDSVPGELF